These 32 T cell receptor beta chains originate from one sample sequenced in a study of immune evolution from preneoplasia to lung adenocarcinoma. Data came from immunoSEQ multiplex PCR; TCRdb stores just in-frame clones and leaves some out. The sample holds about 8,000 clones, 75% to 80% seen once. Sequenced input: FFPE adjacent normal lung tissue. The source of these receptors is a person aged 60-79 years with lung adenocarcinoma.

This chain joins TRBV2 and TRBJ2-2; tentatively, D is TRBD1 (5 bases). Germline CDR1 is SNHLY and CDR2 is FYNNEI. V lost 8 bases, J lost 7 bases, and 11 bases lay in between. There are 12 residues in the CDR3. DNA for the CDR3: TGTGCCAGCGGGGCGGATAGCGGGGAGCTGTTTTTT. This encodes CASGADSGELFF. Supplemented by reference TRBV2 and TRBJ2-2, the full variable domain reads EPEVTQTPSHQVTQMGQEVILRCVPISNHLYFYWYRQILGQKVEFLVSFYNNEISEKSEIFDDQFSVERPDGSNFTLKIRSTKLEDSAMYFCASGADSGELFFGEGSRLTVL.

The rearrangement links TRBV28 to TRBJ2-7, with 8 nucleotides matching TRBD1. Trimming at V came to 5 bases and at J to 3 bases, leaving 12 bases not matched to a gene. This CDR3 contains 16 residues. From germline, CDR1 is MDHEN and CDR2 SYDVKM. CDR3 sequence: CASSMAHRDRRYEQYF. The CDR3 DNA reads as TGTGCCAGCAGTATGGCCCACCGGGACAGGCGCTACGAGCAGTACTTC.

V and J are TRBV6-1 and TRBJ1-5; D remains ambiguous. Deletions cut 1 base from V and 4 bases from J, with 2 bases between. The CDR3 spans 12 residues. CDR1 MNHNS and CDR2 SASEGT come from the germline V gene. The CDR3 here is CASSEGNQPQHF. CDR3 DNA: TGTGCCAGCAGTGAAGGGAATCAGCCCCAGCATTTT.

In DNA form, the CDR3 reads TGTGCCAGCAGCCCAGTCCAAGAGACCCAGTACTTC. Translated, it gives CASSPVQETQYF. The rearrangement joins TRBV11-2 to TRBJ2-5; D is uncertain. The ends were cut back, 5 bases at V and 1 base at J, with 5 bases in the middle. The germline gives CDR1 SGHAT, CDR2 FQNNGV. The CDR3 runs to 12 residues. The entire variable domain, with the rest obtained from reference TRBV11-2 and TRBJ2-5, is as follows: EAGVAQSPRYKIIEKRQSVAFWCNPISGHATLYWYQQILGQGPKLLIQFQNNGVVDDSQLPKDRFSAERLKGVDSTLKIQPAKLEDSAVYLCASSPVQETQYFGPGTRLLVL.

The J gene is TRBJ1-1, the V gene TRBV5-6, with no clear D. Deletions cut 3 bases from V and 0 bases from J, with 12 bases between. CDR1 is SGHDT, CDR2 YYEEEE, per germline. The CDR3 contains 15 residues. The CDR3 region is CASSSYTRMNTEAFF. The CDR3 nucleotides read TGTGCCAGCAGCTCATACACCAGAATGAACACTGAAGCTTTCTTT. The full variable domain, with the rest looked up from reference TRBV5-6 and TRBJ1-1, is DAGVTQSPTHLIKTRGQQVTLRCSPKSGHDTVSWYQQALGQGPQFIFQYYEEEERQRGNFPDRFSGHQFPNYSSELNVNALLLGDSALYLCASSSYTRMNTEAFFGQGTRLTVV.

This chain connects TRBV30 to TRBJ2-7; D is undetermined. This CDR3 contains 13 residues. Germline V gives CDR1 GTSNPN, CDR2 SVGIG (reference sequence). Trimming stripped 2 bases from V and 0 bases from J, with 8 bases between. The CDR3 region is CAWSKWVSYEQYF. In DNA form, the CDR3 reads TGTGCCTGGAGTAAGTGGGTCTCCTACGAGCAGTACTTC.

The gene calls are TRBV27 and TRBJ2-7, with 13 positions matching TRBD2. This CDR3 is 18 amino acids long. Germline loops: CDR1 MNHEY, CDR2 SMNVEV (reference sequence). V gave up 4 bases and J gave up 7 bases; unmatched junction bases: 16. CDR3 sequence reads: CASSWTRGLAGVSREQYF. Here the CDR3 DNA reads TGTGCCAGCAGTTGGACACGTGGACTAGCGGGAGTCTCGAGGGAGCAGTACTTC.

This chain connects TRBV7-8 to TRBJ2-7; D is unresolved. The CDR3 sequence is 14 residues long. The V end lost 3 bases, the J end lost 0 bases, and 9 bases lay between the germline ends. Germline lookup yields CDR1 SGHVS and CDR2 FQNEAQ. The DNA of the CDR3 is TGTGCCAGCAGCTTCGAGGTAACCTCCTACGAGCAGTACTTC. As protein: CASSFEVTSYEQYF. Drawing the rest from reference TRBV7-8 and TRBJ2-7, the complete variable domain is GAGVSQSPRYKVAKRGQDVALRCDPISGHVSLFWYQQALGQGPEFLTYFQNEAQLDKSGLPSDRFFAERPEGSVSTLKIQRTQQEDSAVYLCASSFEVTSYEQYFGPGTRLTVT.

This clone was seen only a few times. The J gene is TRBJ1-1, the V gene TRBV19; the match to TRBD1 covers 8 bases. Germline V gene data show CDR1 as LNHDA and CDR2 as SQIVND (reference sequence). This CDR3 has 15 amino acids. V was clipped by 5 bases and J by 0 bases; unmatched bases: 5. The CDR3 sequence: CASSWAGGLNTEAFF. CDR3 nucleotides: TGTGCCAGTAGTTGGGCAGGGGGCCTGAACACTGAAGCTTTCTTT.

This chain uses TRBV5-1 with TRBJ2-5; tentatively, D is TRBD1 (6 bases). Looked up from germline, CDR1 is SGHRS and CDR2 is YFSETQ. The CDR3 totals 14 residues. The germline V and J ends were trimmed by 1 base and 5 bases, with 12 bases remaining between them. The CDR3 loop reads CASSLNRVWETQYF. CDR3 DNA sequence: TGCGCCAGCAGCTTGAACAGGGTTTGGGAGACCCAGTACTTC.

J is TRBJ2-7 and V is TRBV5-1, with D uncertain. Germline CDR1 reads SGHRS; CDR2 reads YFSETQ. The V end lost 1 base, the J end lost 2 bases, and 4 bases lay between the germline ends. The CDR3 spans 12 residues. The DNA for the CDR3 is TGCGCCAGCAGCTTGACAGCCTACGAGCAGTACTTC. Residues: CASSLTAYEQYF.

In this sample, this clone turned up a few times. The chain links TRBV6-1 to TRBJ1-5, with 8 bases matching TRBD1. The CDR3 extends over 14 amino acids. Germline CDR1 is MNHNS and CDR2 is SASEGT. V gave up 8 bases and J gave up 8 bases; unmatched junction bases: 11. The CDR3 is CASLFGQGREPQHF. The CDR3 region has the DNA TGTGCCAGCTTGTTCGGACAGGGTCGTGAGCCCCAGCATTTT.

The genes are TRBV6-1 and TRBJ2-1; the D gene is possibly TRBD2 (7 bases). This CDR3 has 13 residues. Trimming took 10 bases from V and 4 from J, leaving 14 bases between them. The germline CDR1 and CDR2 sequences are MNHNS and SASEGT. This CDR3 is CATGGPVYNEQFF. In DNA form, the CDR3 reads TGTGCCACCGGGGGGCCTGTTTACAATGAGCAGTTCTTC.

This clone is a singleton in its sample. The chain carries TRBV15 and TRBJ2-1, with unresolved D. V lost 0 bases, J lost 5 bases, and 14 bases lay in between. The length of the CDR3 is 16 residues. The germline V gene encodes CDR1 LNHNV and CDR2 YYDKDF (reference sequence). For the CDR3, the DNA is TGTGCCACCAGCAGAGATCTAGGGCAAAAGGACAATGAGCAGTTCTTC. It specifies CATSRDLGQKDNEQFF.

V usage is TRBV5-5 and J usage is TRBJ1-1; no firm D call. V was pared by 0 bases and J by 6 bases, with 6 bases between. The germline V gene encodes CDR1 SGHKS and CDR2 YYEKEE (reference sequence). The CDR3 covers 12 residues. The CDR3: CASSLDGPEAFF. CDR3 nucleotide sequence: TGTGCCAGCAGCTTGGACGGGCCTGAAGCTTTCTTT.

This clone was observed once. The rearrangement joins TRBV4-2 to TRBJ1-1, with D unresolved. The CDR3 is 11 residues long. CDR1 and CDR2 from the germline V gene are LGHNA and YNFKEQ. Trimming cost V 1 base and J 5 bases, with 2 bases left between them. In DNA form, the CDR3 reads TGTGCCAGCAGCCAAGGGACTGAAGCTTTCTTT. Protein: CASSQGTEAFF.

The V call is TRBV14, the J call TRBJ2-1, with 9 bases fitting TRBD2. Germline V CDR1 and CDR2: SGHDN, FVKESK. The CDR3 consists of 15 residues. V shed 8 bases and J 0 bases; nucleotides not matched to a gene: 5. The CDR3 here is CASGREGSSYNEQFF. CDR3 nucleotide sequence: TGTGCCAGCGGGCGGGAGGGAAGCTCCTACAATGAGCAGTTCTTC.

This clone was found once. This CDR3 is missing its conserved last phenylalanine or tryptophan, likely due to a read error. The chain is built from TRBV27 and TRBJ2-2; 7 nucleotides line up with TRBD1. Germline V gene sequence: CDR1 MNHEY, CDR2 SMNVEV (reference sequence). The ends lost 8 bases at V and 5 bases at J; junction bases unmatched: 8. The CDR3 extends over 14 amino acids. CDR3 in DNA: TGTGCCAGCCTAAGACAGGGTACGACCGGGGAGCTGTTTTCT. It encodes CASLRQGTTGELFS.

The chain uses TRBV6-4 and TRBJ1-1; maybe TRBD1 (5 bases). Trimming took 5 bases from V and 2 from J, leaving 9 bases between them. The V gene's germline CDR1 is MRHNA and CDR2 SNTAGT. The CDR3 sequence is 13 residues long. In nucleotides, the CDR3 is TGTGCCAGCAGTCTCAGGGCAAACACTGAAGCTTTCTTT. Translating gives CASSLRANTEAFF.

This clone was seen only a few times. The CDR3 DNA reads TGTGCCAGCAGTGAGTTAGGGCAGGGAGGGAATACTGAAGCTTTCTTT. Its protein product is CASSELGQGGNTEAFF. The V and J genes are TRBV6-1 and TRBJ1-1; D perhaps matches TRBD1 (5 bases). This CDR3 contains 16 residues. V dropped 3 bases and J dropped 5 bases, with 19 bases sitting between them. Germline CDR1 and CDR2: MNHNS and SASEGT.

Turning to this clone: The germline gene is not matched at one end of the junction; a read error may be the cause. Within the sample, other DNA sequences also encode this same CDR3. V gene TRBV28 combines with J gene TRBJ2-5; no clear D gene. Per the germline V gene, CDR1 is MDHEN and CDR2 is SYDVKM. The CDR3 sequence is 13 residues long. CDR3 amino acids: CATNPGTKETQYF. CDR3 coding DNA: TGTGCCACTAACCCTGGCACGAAAGAGACTCAGTACTTC.

The chain joins TRBV30 to TRBJ1-5, with D possibly being TRBD1 (5 bases). Germline CDR1 is GTSNPN and CDR2 is SVGIG (reference sequence). Trimming shortened V by 0 bases and J by 6 bases, and 12 bases separated the two germline ends. This CDR3 spans 14 amino acids. The CDR3 sequence is CAWSVGAGLQPQHF. As DNA, the CDR3 is TGTGCCTGGAGTGTCGGGGCGGGTCTTCAGCCCCAGCATTTT. The whole variable domain, filled in from reference TRBV30 and TRBJ1-5, reads SQTIHQWPATLVQPVGSPLSLECTVEGTSNPNLYWYRQAAGRGLQLLFYSVGIGQISSEVPQNLSASRPQDRQFILSSKKLLLSDSGFYLCAWSVGAGLQPQHFGDGTRLSIL.

V usage is TRBV7-3 and J usage is TRBJ2-3; D call uncertain. From germline, CDR1 is SGHTA and CDR2 FQGTGA. The V end lost 2 bases, the J end lost 2 bases, and 8 bases lay between the germline ends. The CDR3 extends over 14 amino acids. The chain's CDR3 is CASSLQPATDTQYF. The CDR3 DNA is TGTGCCAGCAGCTTACAGCCAGCCACAGATACGCAGTATTTT.

The V gene is TRBV6-5, the J gene TRBJ1-2; possibly TRBD1 for D (6 bases). The ends were cut back, 2 bases at V and 7 bases at J, with 11 bases in the middle. Germline V gene lookup returns CDR1 MNHEY and CDR2 SVGAGI. This CDR3 spans 13 amino acids. CDR3 region: CASSYGQSPGYTF. CDR3 coding DNA: TGTGCCAGCAGTTACGGACAGAGTCCTGGCTACACCTTC.

V is TRBV7-3 and J is TRBJ1-6; D unclear. This CDR3 is 14 amino acids long. Trimming removed 5 bases at V and 7 bases at J, with 12 bases between. The germline gives CDR1 SGHTA, CDR2 FQGTGA. CDR3 loop: CASSHGLLNSPLHF. The CDR3 DNA reads as TGTGCCAGCAGCCACGGACTGTTAAATTCACCCCTCCACTTT.

The V gene is TRBV30, the J gene TRBJ2-2; D gene ambiguous. The CDR3 extends over 15 amino acids. Per the germline V gene, CDR1 is GTSNPN and CDR2 is SVGIG (reference sequence). Trimming pared 5 bases from V and 0 bases from J, leaving 13 bases between. CDR3 nucleotides: TGTGCCTGGCGGTCGGAGTTCGCGAACACCGGGGAGCTGTTTTTT. Amino acid sequence: CAWRSEFANTGELFF.

This clone was seen more than once but under ten times. The chain couples TRBV7-8 to TRBJ2-1; 8 nucleotides agree with TRBD2. CDR1 and CDR2 (germline): SGHVS, FQNEAQ. V shed 5 bases and J 7 bases; nucleotides not matched to a gene: 10. This CDR3 comprises 15 residues. The CDR3 reads CASSRAGGANNEQFF. In DNA form, the CDR3 reads TGTGCCAGCAGCCGTGCGGGGGGCGCAAATAATGAGCAGTTCTTC.

The chain recombines TRBV5-1 with TRBJ2-7, with D perhaps given as TRBD1 or TRBD2 (5 bases each). The CDR3 totals 17 residues. Germline CDR1 is SGHRS and CDR2 is YFSETQ. Trimming pared 0 bases from V and 1 base from J, leaving 17 bases between. Here the CDR3 DNA reads TGCGCCAGCAGCTTGGGCAGAACGGGACGTTCATCCTACGAGCAGTACTTC. The encoded protein is CASSLGRTGRSSYEQYF.

The sample holds a few counts of this clone. The chain has TRBV4-1 and TRBJ2-5, with TRBD2 identical over 13 bases. The CDR3 contains 16 residues. The junction had 7 bases not matched to a gene; V was cut back by 4 bases and J by 5 bases. The germline V gene encodes CDR1 MGHRA and CDR2 YSYEKL. The CDR3 coding sequence is TGCGCCAGCAGCCGCGTACTAGCGGGGGGGCTGGAGACCCAGTACTTC. This codes for CASSRVLAGGLETQYF.

This clone is judged medium-sized (0.01 to 0.1%). Other DNA variants within this sample encode the same CDR3. The rearrangement links TRBV7-9 to TRBJ2-5; D call uncertain. The CDR3 consists of 11 residues. CDR1 and CDR2 (germline): SEHNR, FQNEAQ (reference sequence). V was trimmed by 4 bases and J by 2 bases, leaving 2 bases between them. CDR3 bases: TGTGCCAGCAGCTCGCAAGAGACCCAGTACTTC. Amino acids: CASSSQETQYF.

J is TRBJ2-7 and V is TRBV30; 8 nucleotides match TRBD2. Unmatched junction bases numbered 9, after V lost 3 bases and J lost 5 bases. Germline V gene lookup returns CDR1 GTSNPN and CDR2 SVGIG (reference sequence). The CDR3 has 14 residues. In DNA form, the CDR3 reads TGTGCCTGGAGCAGAGCGGGAGTTGACGACGAGCAGTACTTC. Translating it yields CAWSRAGVDDEQYF.

This chain links TRBV4-1 with TRBJ2-1, with D tentatively TRBD2 (5 bases). This CDR3 region has 16 residues. V was trimmed by 0 bases and J by 0 bases, leaving 9 bases between them. Per germline, CDR1 MGHRA and CDR2 YSYEKL. This CDR3 is CASSQERAFSYNEQFF. CDR3 DNA sequence: TGCGCCAGCAGCCAAGAGCGGGCCTTCTCCTACAATGAGCAGTTCTTC.